The 2 T cell receptor beta chains listed next were all sequenced from one sample in a study of blood T cell repertoires in COVID-19. Sequencing was performed with immunoSEQ multiplex PCR; in TCRdb, only in-frame clones are kept and a portion is missing. The table has about 480,000 clones, approximately 90% seen once. Sequenced sample: PBMCs or T cells enriched from blood (not recorded which). Receptor source: a woman aged 18 to 35 with acute COVID-19.

In its sample, this clone was seen a few times. The J gene is TRBJ2-1, the V gene TRBV28; 11 bases agree with TRBD2. The J segment lost 10 bases and the V segment lost 5 bases, leaving 16 bases of the junction unmatched. The CDR3 loop spans 17 amino acids. CDR1 MDHEN and CDR2 SYDVKM come from the germline V gene. The CDR3 region has the DNA TGTGCCAGCAGTCCCGGCGGCCTAGCGGGAGGACGAAGGGAGCAGTTCTTC. Amino acids: CASSPGGLAGGRREQFF. Supplemented by reference TRBV28 and TRBJ2-1, the full variable domain reads DVKVTQSSRYLVKRTGEKVFLECVQDMDHENMFWYRQDPGLGLRLIYFSYDVKMKEKGDIPEGYSVSREKKERFSLILESASTNQTSMYLCASSPGGLAGGRREQFFGPGTRLTVL.

The chain is built from TRBV18 and TRBJ2-1, with TRBD1 as a possible D gene (11 bases). Trimming pared 5 bases from V and 10 bases from J, leaving 30 bases between. Germline V lookup: CDR1 KGHSH, CDR2 LQKENI. The length of the CDR3 is 18 residues. The CDR3 loop is CASSGQGALPSGGWEQFF. The CDR3 DNA is TGTGCCAGCTCAGGACAGGGGGCTCTCCCTAGCGGGGGATGGGAGCAGTTCTTC.